This TCR beta chain was observed in a study of beta chain features in type 1 diabetes. Broader study findings: In all four CD4+ subsets, TCRB CDR3 length was significantly, moderately reduced in type 1 diabetes. The naive, central memory and Treg TCRB repertoires of patients appeared to be more similar to one another than those of healthy donors.

Germline CDR1 SNHLY, CDR2 FYNNEI. The CDR3 contains 11 residues. The ends were cut back, 5 bases at V and 5 bases at J, with 6 bases in the middle. Concerning this clone itself: Its antigen is still unknown.

Reverse transcribing all isolated RNA meant expressed TCRB transcripts were sequenced. Assay: immunoSEQ multiplex PCR; the TCRdb copy retains only in-frame clones and omits some. The table lists hundreds of thousands of clones, about a sixth of them singletons. The chain links TRBV2 to TRBJ2-5; D unresolved. This TCR derives from a man younger than 35 in good health. Sequencing input: naive CD4+ T cells from blood. The CDR3 here is CASSRWETQYF. CDR3 DNA: TGTGCCAGCAGTAGATGGGAGACCCAGTACTTC.